The clone carrying this T cell receptor beta chain was observed a single time. Its antigen is not identified. An approximately 200 ng quantity of DNA, 30,000 to 35,000 T cell genomes, went into the sorted-subset replicate PCRs. Generated by immunoSEQ multiplex PCR, the TCRdb table keeps only in-frame clones and is missing some. In the table there are about 2.3 million clones, about 90% of which are singletons. In germline, CDR1 is SGHDT, CDR2 YYEEEE. This CDR3 is built from 15 residues. V gave up 2 bases and J gave up 6 bases; unmatched junction bases: 5. This sample was taken from a study of shared clonotypes between healthy human individuals. Study-level background: Each donor's CD8 memory used one plate, CD8 naive two, each CD4 subset three.

Broader study findings: An effect of sequencing depth on clonotype sharing among donors was expected. Generation probabilities of non-shared clonotypes were lower (relative to those shared by all four donors).

Sequencing used naive CD4+ T cells from PBMCs. Subset reported: CD45RA+ positively selected. The rearrangement joins TRBV5-6 to TRBJ2-1, with 10 bases aligning to TRBD2. The sequence derives from a young man in good health. Some clones in this sample may be carry-over from other donors' samples. CDR3 sequence (DNA): TGTGCCAGCAGCTTAGCGGGAGGGGGTCGCAATGAGCAGTTCTTC. It is translated as CASSLAGGGRNEQFF.